This T cell receptor beta chain is from a study of T cells in Graves' hyperthyroidism and ophthalmopathy. The CDR3 runs to 15 residues. Trimming stripped 8 bases from V and 2 bases from J, with 21 bases between. Per germline, CDR1 SQVTM and CDR2 ANQGSEA. Study conclusions and caveats: The model anticipated ophthalmopathy a median approximately 6.7 months pre-onset. Separation of ophthalmopathy from stable hyperthyroidism was achieved by a 13 V-J model.

Comments on this clonotype: Its antigen is unidentified.

RNA transcripts served as the template for amplifying TCR beta CDR3 regions. Primed by the HTBI set, a first-round RT-PCR was run on the TCR CDR3. In TCRdb, the multiplex PCR reads were re-called with MiXCR into one record per CDR3 protein. The sample lists approximately 700,000 distinct CDR3 sequences; 40% to 55% were seen once. The TCR sequence derives from an adult man with Graves' disease, either hyperthyroidism or ophthalmopathy (not recorded which). The rearrangement links TRBV29-1 to TRBJ2-5; D may be TRBD1 (7 bases). Sequences were obtained from peripheral blood or thyroid tissue (not recorded which). The CDR3 here is CSSEAGRGSQETQYF. CDR3 nucleotides: TGCAGCAGTGAAGCGGGCAGGGGGTCACAAGAGACCCAGTACTTC.